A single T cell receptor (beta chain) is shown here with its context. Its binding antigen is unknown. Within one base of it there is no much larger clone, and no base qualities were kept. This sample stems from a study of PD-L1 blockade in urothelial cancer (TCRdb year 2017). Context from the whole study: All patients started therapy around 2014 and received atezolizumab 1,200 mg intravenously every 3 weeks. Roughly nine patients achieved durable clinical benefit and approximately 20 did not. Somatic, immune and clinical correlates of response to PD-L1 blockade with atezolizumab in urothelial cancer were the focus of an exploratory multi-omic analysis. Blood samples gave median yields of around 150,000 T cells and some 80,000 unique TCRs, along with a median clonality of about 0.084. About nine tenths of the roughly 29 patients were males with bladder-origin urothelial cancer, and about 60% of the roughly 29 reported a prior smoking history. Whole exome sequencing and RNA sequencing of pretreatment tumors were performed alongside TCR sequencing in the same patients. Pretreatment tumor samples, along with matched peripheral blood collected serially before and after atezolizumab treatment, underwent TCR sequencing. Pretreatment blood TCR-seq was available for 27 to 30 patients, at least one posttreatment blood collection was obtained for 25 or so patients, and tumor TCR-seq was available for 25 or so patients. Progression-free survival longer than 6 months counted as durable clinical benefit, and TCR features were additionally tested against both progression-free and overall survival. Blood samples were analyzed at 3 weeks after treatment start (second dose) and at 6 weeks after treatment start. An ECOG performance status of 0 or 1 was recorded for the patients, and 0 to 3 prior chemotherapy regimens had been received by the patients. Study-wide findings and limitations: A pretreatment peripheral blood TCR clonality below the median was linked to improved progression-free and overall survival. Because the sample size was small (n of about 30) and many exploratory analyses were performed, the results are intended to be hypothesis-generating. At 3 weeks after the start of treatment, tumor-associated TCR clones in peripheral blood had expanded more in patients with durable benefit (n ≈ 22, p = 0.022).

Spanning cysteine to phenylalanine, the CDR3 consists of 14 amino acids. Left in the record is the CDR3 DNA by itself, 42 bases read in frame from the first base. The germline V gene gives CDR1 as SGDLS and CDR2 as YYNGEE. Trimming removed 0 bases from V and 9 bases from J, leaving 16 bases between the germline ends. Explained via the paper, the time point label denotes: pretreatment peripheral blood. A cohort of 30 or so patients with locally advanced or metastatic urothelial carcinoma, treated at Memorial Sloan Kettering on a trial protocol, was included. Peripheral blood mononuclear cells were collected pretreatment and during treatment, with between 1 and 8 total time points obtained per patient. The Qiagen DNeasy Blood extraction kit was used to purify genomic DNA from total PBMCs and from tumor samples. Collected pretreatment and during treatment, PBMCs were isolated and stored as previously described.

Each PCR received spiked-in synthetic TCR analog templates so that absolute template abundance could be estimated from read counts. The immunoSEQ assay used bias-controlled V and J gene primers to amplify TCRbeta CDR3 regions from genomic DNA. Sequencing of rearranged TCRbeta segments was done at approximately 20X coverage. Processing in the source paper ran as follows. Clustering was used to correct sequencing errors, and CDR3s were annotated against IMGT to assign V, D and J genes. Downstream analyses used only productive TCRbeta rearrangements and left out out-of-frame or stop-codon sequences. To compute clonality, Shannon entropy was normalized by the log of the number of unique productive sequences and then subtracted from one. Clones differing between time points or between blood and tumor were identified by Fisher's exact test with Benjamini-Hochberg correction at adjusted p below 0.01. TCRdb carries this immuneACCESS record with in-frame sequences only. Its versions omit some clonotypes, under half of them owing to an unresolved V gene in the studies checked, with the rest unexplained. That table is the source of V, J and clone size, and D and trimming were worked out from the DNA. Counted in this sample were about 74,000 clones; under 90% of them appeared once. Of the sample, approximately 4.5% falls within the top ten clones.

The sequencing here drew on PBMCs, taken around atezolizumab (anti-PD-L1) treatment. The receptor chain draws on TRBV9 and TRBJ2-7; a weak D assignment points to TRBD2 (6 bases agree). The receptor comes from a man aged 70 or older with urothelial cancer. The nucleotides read TGTGCCAGCAGCGTAGGACTATCGGGAGCGGGGCAGTACTTC. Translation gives CASSVGLSGAGQYF.